This TCR beta chain comes out of a study of memory CD4+ T cells and cytomegalovirus serostatus. Germline V lookup: CDR1 SGHTA, CDR2 FQGNSA. Trimming took 0 bases from V and 12 from J, leaving 15 bases between them. The CDR3 contains 14 residues. Profiling relied on immunoSEQ multiplex PCR, and the TCRdb table lists in-frame clones only, not all of them. Among roughly 53,000 clones listed, just over 75% were seen once. The sort gate was single viable CD3+CD4+CD8-CD45RO+ cells for memory CD4+ T cells. Material: memory CD4+ T cells from blood. The source of this sequence is an adult in good health and CMV-seronegative. The chain employs TRBV7-2 and TRBJ2-1; a weak D match, TRBD2 (5 bases). The CDR3 spells CASSLALDPPRQFF. In DNA form, the CDR3 reads TGTGCCAGCAGCTTAGCACTAGACCCCCCCCGGCAGTTCTTC.